This section outlines one TCR beta chain sequence together with its context. The target of this receptor is not known. No much larger clone is present one base from it, and per-base qualities are unavailable. The sample is drawn from a study of blood T cell repertoires in COVID-19 (dated by TCRdb to the early 2020s). Concerning the study at large: Samples from collaborators originated in the United States, Italy and Spain and spanned both the acute and convalescent phases of COVID-19. The dataset comprised deeply sampled blood TCRbeta repertoires from subjects exposed to, actively infected with, or recovered from COVID-19. Samples came from the ongoing ImmuneRACE study (first 160 participants) plus 1,254 subjects from 6 global collaborators. The repertoires were released in a freely available public database intended as a resource for research on the immune response to SARS-CoV-2. The prospective study material was composed of cDNA or gDNA derived from T cells, B-cell-depleted T cells, or PBMCs. A de-identified subject ID, COVID-19 status, age in years and sex were almost always included in the sample metadata. Where available, HLA class I and class II types were obtained from metadata supplied by the sample provider rather than from assay-based typing. What the authors observed across the whole study: Clinical and demographic metadata were provided uncurated, with the amount varying by source and participant.

CDR1 and CDR2 (KGHDR, SFDVKD) derive from the germline V gene. The CDR3 covers 15 residues, taking in both the cysteine and the phenylalanine. CDR3 DNA only is kept here, 45 bases in frame from base 1. Trimming takes 7 bases off V and 0 bases off J; junction bases not matched to a gene: 5. The collaborating institutions used their own protocols to collect whole blood in K2EDTA tubes. For TCRbeta analysis, collaborator samples were shipped as frozen whole blood, as isolated PBMCs, or as DNA extracted from either sample type. The immunoSEQ Assay, a bias-controlled multiplex PCR, was used to amplify TCRbeta CDR3 regions from genomic DNA. The authors processed their data as follows. Within the assay, amplification of reference gene primers was used to estimate how many nucleated cells each sample contained. Sequence reads were collapsed and filtered to measure the absolute abundance of every unique TCRbeta CDR3 rearrangement. Productive Simpson clonality was computed per sample as the square root of Simpson's diversity index over productive rearrangements. TCRdb obtained this table from immuneACCESS and retained in-frame rearrangements with V and J assigned. These tables miss some clones; where compared with another copy, unresolved V genes account for less than half of the shortfall, and the remainder is unexplained. Clone size and V and J calls were adopted from that table, with D and trimming inferred from the DNA. The sample table holds under 250,000 clones, of which approximately 84% were seen once. The top ten hold about 8% of the sample.

Sequencing was performed on peripheral blood. The receptor chain draws on TRBV24-1 and TRBJ2-3, and TRBD1 matches 8 of the central bases. The TCR originated in a woman aged 45-59 years with active or convalescent COVID-19. The bases read TGTGCCACCAGACCGGGACAGGCTAGCACAGATACGCAGTATTTT. Its amino acids are CATRPGQASTDTQYF.